A single T cell receptor (beta chain) is shown here with its context. This entry is derived from a study of blood T cell repertoires in COVID-19. Method: immunoSEQ multiplex PCR; TCRdb's copy keeps in-frame clones and lacks some. The sample records tens of thousands of clones, 85% to 90% being singletons. The origin of this receptor is a man in his 60s with acute or convalescent COVID-19. The sequencing input was peripheral blood.

This CDR3 reads CSASGTGTALEQYF. The CDR3 nucleotides are TGCAGTGCAAGTGGTACCGGGACAGCGTTGGAGCAGTACTTC. V and J are TRBV20-1 and TRBJ2-7; 7 positions agree with TRBD1. The ends lost 6 bases at V and 7 bases at J; junction bases unmatched: 15. The CDR3 totals 14 residues. Germline assignment: CDR1 DFQATT and CDR2 SNEGSKA (reference sequence).